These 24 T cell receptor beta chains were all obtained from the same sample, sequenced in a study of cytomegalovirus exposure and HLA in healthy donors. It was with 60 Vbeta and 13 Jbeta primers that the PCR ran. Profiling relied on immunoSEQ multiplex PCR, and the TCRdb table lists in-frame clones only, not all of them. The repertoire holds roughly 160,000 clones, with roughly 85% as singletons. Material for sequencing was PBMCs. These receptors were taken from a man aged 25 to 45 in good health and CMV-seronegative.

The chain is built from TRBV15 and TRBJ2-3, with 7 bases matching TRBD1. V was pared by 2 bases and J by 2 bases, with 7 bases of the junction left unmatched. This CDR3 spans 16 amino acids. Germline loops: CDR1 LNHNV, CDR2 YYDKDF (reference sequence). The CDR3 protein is CATSRRTGSDTDTQYF. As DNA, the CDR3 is TGTGCCACCAGCAGACGGACAGGCTCAGACACAGATACGCAGTATTTT.

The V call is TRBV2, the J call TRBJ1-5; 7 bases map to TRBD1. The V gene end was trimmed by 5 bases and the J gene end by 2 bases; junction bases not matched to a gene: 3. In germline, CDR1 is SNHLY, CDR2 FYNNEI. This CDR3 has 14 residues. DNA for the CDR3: TGTGCCAGCAGTCCCGACAGGGGCAATCAGCCCCAGCATTTT. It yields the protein CASSPDRGNQPQHF.

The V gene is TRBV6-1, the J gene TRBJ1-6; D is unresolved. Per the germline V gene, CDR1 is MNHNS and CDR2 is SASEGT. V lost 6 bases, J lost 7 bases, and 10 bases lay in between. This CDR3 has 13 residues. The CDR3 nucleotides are TGTGCCAGCAGGATAGTCAGGAATTCACCCCTCCACTTT. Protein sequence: CASRIVRNSPLHF.

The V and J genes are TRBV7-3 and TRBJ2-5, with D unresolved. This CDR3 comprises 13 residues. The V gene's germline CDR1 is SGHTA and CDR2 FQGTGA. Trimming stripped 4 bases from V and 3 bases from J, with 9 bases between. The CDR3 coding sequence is TGTGCCAGCAGCTACGAGGCGGAAGAGACCCAGTACTTC. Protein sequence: CASSYEAEETQYF.

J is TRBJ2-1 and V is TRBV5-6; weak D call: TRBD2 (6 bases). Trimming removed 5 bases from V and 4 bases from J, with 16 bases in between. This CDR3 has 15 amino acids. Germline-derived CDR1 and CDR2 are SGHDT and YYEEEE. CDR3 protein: CASRYGTLSYNEQFF. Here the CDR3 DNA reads TGTGCCAGCAGATATGGGACTCTGAGTTACAATGAGCAGTTCTTC.

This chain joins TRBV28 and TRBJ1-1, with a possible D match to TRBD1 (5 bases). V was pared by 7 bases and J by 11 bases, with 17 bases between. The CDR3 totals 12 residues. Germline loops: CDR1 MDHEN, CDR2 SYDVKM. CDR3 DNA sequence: TGTGCCAGCACCCCAGGAGGGGCGCGGGCTTTCTTT. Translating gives CASTPGGARAFF. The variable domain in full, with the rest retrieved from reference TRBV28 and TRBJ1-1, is DVKVTQSSRYLVKRTGEKVFLECVQDMDHENMFWYRQDPGLGLRLIYFSYDVKMKEKGDIPEGYSVSREKKERFSLILESASTNQTSMYLCASTPGGARAFFGQGTRLTVV.

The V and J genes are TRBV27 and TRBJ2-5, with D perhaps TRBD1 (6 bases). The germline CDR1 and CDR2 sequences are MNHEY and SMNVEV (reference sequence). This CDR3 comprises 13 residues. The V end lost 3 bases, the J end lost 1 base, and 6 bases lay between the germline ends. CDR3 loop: CASSFRGQETQYF. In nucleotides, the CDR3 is TGTGCCAGCAGTTTCAGGGGCCAAGAGACCCAGTACTTC.

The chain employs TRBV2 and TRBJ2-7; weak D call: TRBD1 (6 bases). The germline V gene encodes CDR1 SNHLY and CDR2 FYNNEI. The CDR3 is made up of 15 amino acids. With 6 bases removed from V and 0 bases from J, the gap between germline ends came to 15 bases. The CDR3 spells CASRNRDFSSYEQYF. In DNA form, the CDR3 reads TGTGCCAGCAGAAACAGGGATTTTAGCTCCTACGAGCAGTACTTC.

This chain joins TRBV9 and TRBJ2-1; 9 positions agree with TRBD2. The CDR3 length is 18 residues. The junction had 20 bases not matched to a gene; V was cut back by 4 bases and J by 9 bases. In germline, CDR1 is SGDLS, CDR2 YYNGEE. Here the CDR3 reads CASSRGGASRGGRSEQFF. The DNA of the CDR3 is TGTGCCAGCAGCCGCGGGGGGGCGTCGCGGGGCGGGAGGAGTGAGCAGTTCTTC.

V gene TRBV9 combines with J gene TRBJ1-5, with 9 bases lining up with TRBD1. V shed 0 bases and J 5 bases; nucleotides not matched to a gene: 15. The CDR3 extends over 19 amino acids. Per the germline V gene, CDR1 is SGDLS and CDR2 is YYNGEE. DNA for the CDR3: TGTGCCAGCAGCGTAGTATACGACAGGGGGTCTTGGATTGATCAGCCCCAGCATTTT. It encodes CASSVVYDRGSWIDQPQHF.

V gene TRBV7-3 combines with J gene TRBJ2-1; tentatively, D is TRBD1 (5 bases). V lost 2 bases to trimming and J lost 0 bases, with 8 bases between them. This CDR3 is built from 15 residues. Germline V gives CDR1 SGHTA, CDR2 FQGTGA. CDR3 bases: TGTGCCAGCAGCTTAGGACATTACTCCTACAATGAGCAGTTCTTC. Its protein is CASSLGHYSYNEQFF.

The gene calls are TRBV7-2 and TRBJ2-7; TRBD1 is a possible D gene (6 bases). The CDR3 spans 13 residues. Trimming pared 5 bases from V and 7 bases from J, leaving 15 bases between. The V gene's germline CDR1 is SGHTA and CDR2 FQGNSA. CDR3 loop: CASSAQGSGEQYF. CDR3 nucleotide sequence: TGTGCCAGCAGCGCCCAGGGGTCCGGAGAGCAGTACTTC.

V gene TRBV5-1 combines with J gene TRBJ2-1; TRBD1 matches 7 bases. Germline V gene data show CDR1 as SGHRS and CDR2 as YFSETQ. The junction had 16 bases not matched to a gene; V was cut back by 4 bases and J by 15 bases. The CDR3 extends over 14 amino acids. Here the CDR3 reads CASSIRLTGDGRFF. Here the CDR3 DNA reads TGCGCCAGCAGCATACGATTAACAGGGGACGGTCGGTTCTTC.

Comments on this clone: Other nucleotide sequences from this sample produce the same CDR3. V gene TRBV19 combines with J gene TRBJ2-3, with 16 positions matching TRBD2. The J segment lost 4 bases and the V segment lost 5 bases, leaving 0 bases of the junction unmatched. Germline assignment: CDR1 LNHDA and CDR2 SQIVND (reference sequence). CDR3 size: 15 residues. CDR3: CASSGTSGRADTQYF. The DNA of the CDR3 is TGTGCCAGTAGTGGGACTAGCGGGAGGGCAGATACGCAGTATTTT.

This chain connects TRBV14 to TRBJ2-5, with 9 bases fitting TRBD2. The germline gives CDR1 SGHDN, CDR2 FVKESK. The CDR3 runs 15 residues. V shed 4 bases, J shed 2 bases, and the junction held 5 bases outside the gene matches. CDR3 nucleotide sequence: TGTGCCAGCAGCCGCGGCGGGAGGGCACAAGAGACCCAGTACTTC. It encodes CASSRGGRAQETQYF.

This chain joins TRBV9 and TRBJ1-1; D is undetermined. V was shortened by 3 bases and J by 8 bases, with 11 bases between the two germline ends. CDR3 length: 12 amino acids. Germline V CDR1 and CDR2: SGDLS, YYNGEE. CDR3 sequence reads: CASSAERNEAFF. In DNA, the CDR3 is TGTGCCAGCAGCGCGGAGAGAAACGAAGCTTTCTTT.

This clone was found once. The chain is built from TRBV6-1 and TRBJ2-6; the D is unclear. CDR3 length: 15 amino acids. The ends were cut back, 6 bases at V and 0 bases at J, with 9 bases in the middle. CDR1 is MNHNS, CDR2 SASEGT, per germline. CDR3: CASRTGYSGANVLTF. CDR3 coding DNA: TGTGCCAGCAGGACGGGTTACTCTGGGGCCAACGTCCTGACTTTC.

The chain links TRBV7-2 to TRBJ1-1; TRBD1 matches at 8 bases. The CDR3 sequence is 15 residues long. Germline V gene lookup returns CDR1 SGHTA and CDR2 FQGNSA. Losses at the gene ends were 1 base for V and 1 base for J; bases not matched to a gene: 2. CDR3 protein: CASSLVDRGNTEAFF. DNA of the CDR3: TGTGCCAGCAGCTTAGTAGACAGGGGGAACACTGAAGCTTTCTTT.

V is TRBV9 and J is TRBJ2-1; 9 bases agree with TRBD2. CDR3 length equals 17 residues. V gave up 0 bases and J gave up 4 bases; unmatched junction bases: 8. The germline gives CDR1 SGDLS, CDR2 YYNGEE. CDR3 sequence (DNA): TGTGCCAGCAGCGTAGAGTTAGCGGGGGACCTATACAATGAGCAGTTCTTC. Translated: CASSVELAGDLYNEQFF.

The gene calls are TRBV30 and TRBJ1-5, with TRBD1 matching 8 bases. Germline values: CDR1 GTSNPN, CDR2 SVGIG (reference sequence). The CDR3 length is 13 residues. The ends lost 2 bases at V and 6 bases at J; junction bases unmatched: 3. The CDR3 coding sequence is TGTGCCTGGAGTCTTGGACAGGGTCAGCCCCAGCATTTT. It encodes CAWSLGQGQPQHF.

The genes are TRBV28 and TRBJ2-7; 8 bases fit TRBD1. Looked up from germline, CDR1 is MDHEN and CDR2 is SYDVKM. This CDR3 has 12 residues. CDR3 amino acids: CAHQTGGYEQYF. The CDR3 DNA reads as TGTGCACACCAAACAGGGGGCTACGAGCAGTACTTC.

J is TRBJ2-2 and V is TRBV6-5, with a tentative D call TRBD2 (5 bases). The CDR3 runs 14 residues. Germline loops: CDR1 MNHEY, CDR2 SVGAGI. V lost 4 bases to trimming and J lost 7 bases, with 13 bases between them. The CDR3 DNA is TGTGCCAGCAGTTCCGGACTCCTCTTCGGGGAGCTGTTTTTT. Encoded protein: CASSSGLLFGELFF.

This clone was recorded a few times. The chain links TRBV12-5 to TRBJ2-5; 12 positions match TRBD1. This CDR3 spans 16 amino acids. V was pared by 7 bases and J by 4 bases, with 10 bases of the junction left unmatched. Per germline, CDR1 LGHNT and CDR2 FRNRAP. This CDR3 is CASAPGQGAVGETQYF. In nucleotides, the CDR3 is TGTGCTAGTGCTCCGGGACAGGGGGCGGTCGGAGAGACCCAGTACTTC.

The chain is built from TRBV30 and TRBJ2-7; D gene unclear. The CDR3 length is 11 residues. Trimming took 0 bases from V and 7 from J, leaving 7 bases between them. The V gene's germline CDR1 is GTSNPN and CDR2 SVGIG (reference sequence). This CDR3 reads CAWSVELEQYF. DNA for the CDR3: TGTGCCTGGAGTGTAGAGTTGGAGCAGTACTTC.